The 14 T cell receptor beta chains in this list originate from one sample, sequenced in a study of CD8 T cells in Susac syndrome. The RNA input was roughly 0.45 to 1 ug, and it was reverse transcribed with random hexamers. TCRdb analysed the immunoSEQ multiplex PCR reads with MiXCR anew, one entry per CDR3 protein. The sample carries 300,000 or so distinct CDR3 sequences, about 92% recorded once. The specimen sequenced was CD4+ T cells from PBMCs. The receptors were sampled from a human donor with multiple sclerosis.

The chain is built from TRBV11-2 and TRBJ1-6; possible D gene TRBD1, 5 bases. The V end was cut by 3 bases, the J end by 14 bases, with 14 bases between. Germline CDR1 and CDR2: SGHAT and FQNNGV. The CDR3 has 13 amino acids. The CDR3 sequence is CASSFTGGETLHF. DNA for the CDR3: TGTGCCAGCAGCTTCACGGGGGGGGAAACCCTCCACTTT.

The CDR3 DNA follows: TGCAGTGCTAGGTGGCAGGGGGCCTACGAGCAGTACTTC. Encoded protein: CSARWQGAYEQYF. The rearrangement uses TRBV20-1 and TRBJ2-7, with 7 positions matching TRBD1. Germline trimming cut 3 bases from V and 2 bases from J; bases unmatched to any gene: 4. Per the germline V gene, CDR1 is DFQATT and CDR2 is SNEGSKA (reference sequence). This CDR3 has 13 residues.

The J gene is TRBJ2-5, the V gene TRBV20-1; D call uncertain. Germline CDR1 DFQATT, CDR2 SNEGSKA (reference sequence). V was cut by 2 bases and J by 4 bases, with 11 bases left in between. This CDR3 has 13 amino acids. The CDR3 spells CSARWTGVETQYF. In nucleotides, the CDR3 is TGCAGTGCTAGATGGACCGGAGTAGAGACCCAGTACTTC.

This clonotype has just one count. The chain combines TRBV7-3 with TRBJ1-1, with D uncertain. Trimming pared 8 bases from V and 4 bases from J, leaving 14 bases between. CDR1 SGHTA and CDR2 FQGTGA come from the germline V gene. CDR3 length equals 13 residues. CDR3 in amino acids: CASPPPGSTEAFF. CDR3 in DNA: TGTGCCAGCCCGCCCCCGGGGAGCACTGAAGCTTTCTTT.

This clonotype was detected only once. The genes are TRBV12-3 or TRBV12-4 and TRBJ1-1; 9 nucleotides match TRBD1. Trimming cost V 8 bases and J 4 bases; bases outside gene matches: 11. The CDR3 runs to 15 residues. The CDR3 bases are TGTGCCAGCGTGGGACAGGGATCCCCTTTCACTGAAGCTTTCTTT. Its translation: CASVGQGSPFTEAFF.

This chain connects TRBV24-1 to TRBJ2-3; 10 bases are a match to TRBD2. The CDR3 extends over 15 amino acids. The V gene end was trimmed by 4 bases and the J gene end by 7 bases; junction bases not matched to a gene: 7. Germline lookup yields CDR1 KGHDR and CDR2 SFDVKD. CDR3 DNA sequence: TGTGCCACCAGTGACGGAAGCGGGGGGGCGAATACGCAGTATTTT. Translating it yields CATSDGSGGANTQYF.

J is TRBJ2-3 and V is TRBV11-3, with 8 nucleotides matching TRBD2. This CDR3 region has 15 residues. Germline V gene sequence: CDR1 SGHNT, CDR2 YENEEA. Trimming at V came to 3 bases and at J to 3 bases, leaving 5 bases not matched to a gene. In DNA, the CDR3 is TGTGCCAGCAGCTTGAGCGGGAGCCTTACAGATACGCAGTATTTT. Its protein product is CASSLSGSLTDTQYF.

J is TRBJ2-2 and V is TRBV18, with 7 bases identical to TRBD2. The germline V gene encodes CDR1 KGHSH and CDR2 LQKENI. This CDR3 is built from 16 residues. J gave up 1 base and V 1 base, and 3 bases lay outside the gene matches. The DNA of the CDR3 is TGTGCCAGCTCACCACTCGAGCGGGGGAACACCGGGGAGCTGTTTTTT. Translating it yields CASSPLERGNTGELFF.

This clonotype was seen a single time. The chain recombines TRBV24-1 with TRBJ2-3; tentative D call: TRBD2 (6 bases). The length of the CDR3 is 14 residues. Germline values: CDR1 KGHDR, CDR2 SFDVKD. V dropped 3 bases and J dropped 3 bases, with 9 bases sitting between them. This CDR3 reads CATSDRLVTDTQYF. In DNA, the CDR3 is TGTGCCACCAGTGATAGACTAGTGACAGATACGCAGTATTTT.

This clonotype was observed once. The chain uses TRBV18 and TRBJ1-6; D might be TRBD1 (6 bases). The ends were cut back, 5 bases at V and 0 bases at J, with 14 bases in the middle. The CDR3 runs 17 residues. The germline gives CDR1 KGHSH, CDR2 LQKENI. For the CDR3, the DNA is TGTGCCAGCTCAATCGACAGGCCCAGCTCCTATAATTCACCCCTCCACTTT. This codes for CASSIDRPSSYNSPLHF.

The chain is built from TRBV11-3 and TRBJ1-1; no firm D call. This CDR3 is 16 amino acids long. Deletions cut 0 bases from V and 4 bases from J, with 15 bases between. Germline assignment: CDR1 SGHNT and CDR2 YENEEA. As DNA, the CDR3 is TGTGCCAGCAGCTTAGATCCTTGGGGAAGAACCACTGAAGCTTTCTTT. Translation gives CASSLDPWGRTTEAFF.

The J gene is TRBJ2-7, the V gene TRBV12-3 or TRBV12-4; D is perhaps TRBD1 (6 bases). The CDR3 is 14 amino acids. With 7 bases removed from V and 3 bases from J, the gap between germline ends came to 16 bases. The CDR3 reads CASTIRGPHYEQYF. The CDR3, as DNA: TGTGCCAGCACCATCAGGGGCCCCCACTACGAGCAGTACTTC.

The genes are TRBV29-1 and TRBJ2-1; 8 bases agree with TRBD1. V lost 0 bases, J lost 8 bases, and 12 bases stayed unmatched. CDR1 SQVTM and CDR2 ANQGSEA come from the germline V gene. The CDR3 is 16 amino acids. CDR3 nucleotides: TGCAGCGTTGAAGAAGGTGGCAGGGGGCCCTTGGATGAGCAGTTCTTC. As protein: CSVEEGGRGPLDEQFF.

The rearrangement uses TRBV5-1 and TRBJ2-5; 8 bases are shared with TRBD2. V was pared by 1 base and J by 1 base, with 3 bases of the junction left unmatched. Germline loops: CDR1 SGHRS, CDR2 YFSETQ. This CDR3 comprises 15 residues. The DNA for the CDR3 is TGCGCCAGCAGCTTGAGAGCGGGAGTCCAAGAGACCCAGTACTTC. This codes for CASSLRAGVQETQYF.